The rows below give T cell receptor beta chains drawn from one sample of a study of shared clonotypes between healthy human individuals. Generated by immunoSEQ multiplex PCR, the TCRdb table keeps only in-frame clones and is missing some. There are under 1,100,000 clones in the sample; 75% to 80% occur only once, and 0.5% to 0.65% lies in the top ten. The specimen was memory CD4+ T cells from PBMCs. The receptors stem from a man aged 18 to 30 in good health. Some clones in this sample may be carry-over from other donors' samples. CDR3s include the opening cysteine and the closing phenylalanine or tryptophan. Fields, in order: J gene, D gene, clone size, V gene, CDR3 protein, CDR3 DNA. A D gene is named only where the DNA matches it firmly. The size entry is marked missing in some rows and otherwise reads once, few, many or a size class.

j_call: TRBJ2-1
d_call: NA
clone_size: once
v_call: TRBV11-2
cdr3_aa: CASSRFRGESYNEQFF
cdr3_nt: TGTGCCAGCAGTCGATTCAGGGGGGAGTCCTACAATGAGCAGTTCTTC

j_call: TRBJ2-5
d_call: NA
clone_size: NA
v_call: TRBV2
cdr3_aa: CASSEARETQYF
cdr3_nt: TGTGCCAGCAGTGAAGCAAGGGAGACCCAGTACTTC

j_call: TRBJ2-5
d_call: NA
clone_size: NA
v_call: TRBV4-2
cdr3_aa: CASSQDHKRQETQYF
cdr3_nt: TGTGCCAGCAGCCAAGATCACAAGCGCCAAGAGACCCAGTACTTC

j_call: TRBJ1-2
d_call: NA
clone_size: NA
v_call: TRBV29-1
cdr3_aa: CSVEDGNYGYTF
cdr3_nt: TGCAGCGTGGAGGACGGGAACTATGGCTACACCTTC

j_call: TRBJ2-1
d_call: NA
clone_size: NA
v_call: TRBV6-4
cdr3_aa: CASSPSFRFVNEQFF
cdr3_nt: TGTGCCAGCAGCCCCTCTTTTAGATTCGTCAATGAGCAGTTCTTC

j_call: TRBJ2-7
d_call: TRBD1
clone_size: NA
v_call: TRBV5-6
cdr3_aa: CASSLTQGAAYYEQYF
cdr3_nt: TGTGCCAGCAGCTTAACACAGGGGGCGGCCTATTACGAGCAGTACTTC

j_call: TRBJ1-1
d_call: TRBD1
clone_size: NA
v_call: TRBV30
cdr3_aa: CAWSVELPGQGIGAEAFF
cdr3_nt: TGTGCCTGGAGTGTGGAACTACCGGGACAGGGTATCGGCGCTGAAGCTTTCTTT

j_call: TRBJ1-4
d_call: NA
clone_size: NA
v_call: TRBV4-3
cdr3_aa: CASSPGRGRANEKLFF
cdr3_nt: TGCGCCAGCAGCCCAGGGAGGGGCAGGGCTAATGAAAAACTGTTTTTT

j_call: TRBJ2-7
d_call: NA
clone_size: NA
v_call: TRBV28
cdr3_aa: CASGLPLTYEQYF
cdr3_nt: TGTGCCAGCGGGTTGCCCTTAACCTACGAGCAGTACTTC

j_call: TRBJ2-7
d_call: TRBD2
clone_size: NA
v_call: TRBV28
cdr3_aa: CASSSLAGGSYEQYF
cdr3_nt: TGTGCCAGCAGTTCCCTAGCGGGAGGGTCCTACGAGCAGTACTTC

j_call: TRBJ2-7
d_call: TRBD2
clone_size: NA
v_call: TRBV5-1
cdr3_aa: CASSLGLASGNLGSYEQYF
cdr3_nt: TGCGCCAGCAGCTTGGGTCTGGCTAGCGGGAACCTAGGGTCATACGAGCAGTACTTC

j_call: TRBJ2-7
d_call: NA
clone_size: NA
v_call: TRBV30
cdr3_aa: CAWSSSAYEQYF
cdr3_nt: TGTGCCTGGAGTTCTAGCGCCTACGAGCAGTACTTC

j_call: TRBJ1-5
d_call: NA
clone_size: once
v_call: TRBV2
cdr3_aa: CASSDSGNQPQHF
cdr3_nt: TGTGCCAGCAGTGACTCAGGGAATCAGCCCCAGCATTTT

j_call: TRBJ2-2
d_call: NA
clone_size: NA
v_call: TRBV7-3
cdr3_aa: CASSSNTPPGELFF
cdr3_nt: TGTGCCAGCAGCTCAAACACCCCCCCCGGGGAGCTGTTTTTT

j_call: TRBJ1-3
d_call: NA
clone_size: NA
v_call: TRBV7-9
cdr3_aa: CASSLSGGNTIYF
cdr3_nt: TGTGCCAGCAGCTTAAGTGGGGGAAACACCATATATTTT

j_call: TRBJ2-5
d_call: NA
clone_size: NA
v_call: TRBV9
cdr3_aa: CASSVGRVETQYF
cdr3_nt: TGTGCCAGCAGCGTAGGCAGGGTTGAGACCCAGTACTTC

j_call: TRBJ2-5
d_call: TRBD1
clone_size: NA
v_call: TRBV7-8
cdr3_aa: CASSLRGQGRETQYF
cdr3_nt: TGTGCCAGCAGCTTACGGGGACAGGGGAGGGAGACCCAGTACTTC

j_call: TRBJ2-2
d_call: NA
clone_size: few
v_call: TRBV28
cdr3_aa: CASSLTASGELFF
cdr3_nt: TGTGCCAGCAGTTTAACAGCCTCCGGGGAGCTGTTTTTT

j_call: TRBJ2-7
d_call: TRBD2
clone_size: NA
v_call: TRBV11-2
cdr3_aa: CASSPAGFYEQYF
cdr3_nt: TGTGCCAGCAGCCCAGCGGGGTTCTACGAGCAGTACTTC

j_call: TRBJ2-1
d_call: TRBD2
clone_size: NA
v_call: TRBV5-1
cdr3_aa: CASSFLAGTTYNEQFF
cdr3_nt: TGCGCCAGCAGCTTTTTAGCGGGGACGACCTACAATGAGCAGTTCTTC

j_call: TRBJ1-5
d_call: NA
clone_size: NA
v_call: TRBV5-6
cdr3_aa: CASSSGTGNQPQHF
cdr3_nt: TGTGCCAGCAGCTCTGGGACGGGCAATCAGCCCCAGCATTTT

j_call: TRBJ1-2
d_call: NA
clone_size: NA
v_call: TRBV2
cdr3_aa: CASSLLGLGGYTF
cdr3_nt: TGTGCCAGCAGTCTGTTAGGGCTGGGTGGCTACACCTTC

j_call: TRBJ2-7
d_call: TRBD2
clone_size: NA
v_call: TRBV4-1
cdr3_aa: CASSHPGLAGYEQYF
cdr3_nt: TGCGCCAGCAGCCACCCGGGACTAGCTGGCTACGAGCAGTACTTC

j_call: TRBJ2-1
d_call: TRBD1
clone_size: NA
v_call: TRBV30
cdr3_aa: CAWTRDRGHEQFF
cdr3_nt: TGTGCCTGGACCCGGGACAGGGGCCATGAGCAGTTCTTC

j_call: TRBJ1-2
d_call: TRBD1
clone_size: few
v_call: TRBV4-1
cdr3_aa: CASSPGQGVSYGYTF
cdr3_nt: TGCGCCAGCAGCCCGGGACAGGGGGTATCGTATGGCTACACCTTC

j_call: TRBJ1-5
d_call: NA
clone_size: many
v_call: TRBV2
cdr3_aa: CASSDKTSNQPQHF
cdr3_nt: TGTGCCAGCAGTGACAAAACTAGCAATCAGCCCCAGCATTTT

j_call: TRBJ2-7
d_call: NA
clone_size: NA
v_call: TRBV7-9
cdr3_aa: CASIKGTGTYEQYF
cdr3_nt: TGTGCCAGCATCAAAGGGACTGGTACCTACGAGCAGTACTTC

j_call: TRBJ2-2
d_call: NA
clone_size: NA
v_call: TRBV19
cdr3_aa: CASTMGGKGTGELFF
cdr3_nt: TGTGCCAGTACTATGGGGGGTAAAGGCACCGGGGAGCTGTTTTTT

j_call: TRBJ2-7
d_call: NA
clone_size: NA
v_call: TRBV5-4
cdr3_aa: CASSSGRYEQYF
cdr3_nt: TGTGCCAGCAGCTCCGGGCGCTACGAGCAGTACTTC

j_call: TRBJ1-2
d_call: TRBD1
clone_size: NA
v_call: TRBV9
cdr3_aa: CASSRGPNYGYTF
cdr3_nt: TGTGCCAGCAGCAGGGGGCCTAACTATGGCTACACCTTC

j_call: TRBJ1-2
d_call: NA
clone_size: NA
v_call: TRBV9
cdr3_aa: CASSRPTGGYTF
cdr3_nt: TGTGCCAGCAGCCGTCCGACGGGAGGCTACACCTTC

j_call: TRBJ2-7
d_call: NA
clone_size: few
v_call: TRBV2
cdr3_aa: CASSDRGARQYF
cdr3_nt: TGTGCCAGCAGTGATCGGGGGGCGAGACAGTACTTC

j_call: TRBJ2-4
d_call: NA
clone_size: NA
v_call: TRBV28
cdr3_aa: CASSLFQENIQYF
cdr3_nt: TGTGCCAGCAGTTTATTTCAAGAAAACATTCAGTACTTC

j_call: TRBJ2-3
d_call: NA
clone_size: NA
v_call: TRBV18
cdr3_aa: CASSPPRRTTDTQYF
cdr3_nt: TGTGCCAGCTCACCCCCGCGGAGGACCACAGATACGCAGTATTTT

j_call: TRBJ2-5
d_call: NA
clone_size: once
v_call: TRBV7-2
cdr3_aa: CASSSWGAGQETQYF
cdr3_nt: TGTGCCAGCAGCTCCTGGGGGGCGGGTCAAGAGACCCAGTACTTC

j_call: TRBJ2-3
d_call: NA
clone_size: NA
v_call: TRBV7-2
cdr3_aa: CASSLRAGITDTQYF
cdr3_nt: TGTGCCAGCAGCCTCCGCGCGGGTATCACAGATACGCAGTATTTT

j_call: TRBJ1-5
d_call: NA
clone_size: NA
v_call: TRBV6-1
cdr3_aa: CASSEKGSQPQHF
cdr3_nt: TGTGCCAGCAGTGAGAAGGGTAGTCAGCCCCAGCATTTT

j_call: TRBJ2-1
d_call: TRBD2
clone_size: NA
v_call: TRBV11-3
cdr3_aa: CASSTGTSLFNEQFF
cdr3_nt: TGTGCCAGCAGCACCGGGACTAGTTTGTTCAATGAGCAGTTCTTC

j_call: TRBJ2-7
d_call: NA
clone_size: once
v_call: TRBV5-4
cdr3_aa: CASSPPSSYEQYF
cdr3_nt: TGTGCCAGCAGCCCCCCCAGCTCCTACGAGCAGTACTTC

j_call: TRBJ1-2
d_call: NA
clone_size: NA
v_call: TRBV28
cdr3_aa: CASREGDYGYTF
cdr3_nt: TGTGCCAGCAGGGAGGGGGACTATGGCTACACCTTC

j_call: TRBJ2-7
d_call: NA
clone_size: NA
v_call: TRBV4-3
cdr3_aa: CASSRDDRYEQYF
cdr3_nt: TGCGCCAGCAGCCGGGATGACAGGTACGAGCAGTACTTC